The entry below gives a single T cell receptor beta chain sequence along with its context. There is no known antigen for this receptor. Base quality data are lacking; no much larger clone is found one base away. Donors were patients with localized lung adenocarcinoma, a subtype of non-small cell lung cancer. The samples were taken from the centers of localized lung adenocarcinomas. For TCR repertoire analysis, CD8+ T cells from tumor tissue were profiled separately from CD4+ T cells. The data stem from a study of CD4 and CD8 cells across lung adenocarcinoma regions (dated by TCRdb to the late 2010s). With regard to the full study: The study examined intratumor heterogeneity of the T cell receptor repertoire by comparing tumor centers with tumor margins.

Library preparation used PCR. The listed sequencing device is HiSeq X Ten. TCRdb itself trimmed the public reads at Q25 with fastp, ran MiXCR and retained productive beta chains. Here each entry gathers all rows of one CDR3 protein and keeps the most common genes and DNA. Across this sample there are 20,000 to 25,000 distinct CDR3 sequences, with around half seen only once. The ten top clones hold roughly 29% of the sample. Measured from the cysteine to the phenylalanine, the CDR3 is 18 residues long. The only DNA kept is the CDR3, 54 bases in frame from the first base. Sequences MGHRA (CDR1) and YSYEKL (CDR2) are obtained from the germline V gene. The germline ends are 24 bases apart after V is trimmed by 6 bases and J by 1 base.

Recombination linked TRBV4-1 to TRBJ1-1; tentative D gene TRBD1, with 6 bases matching. The sequencing input was CD8+ T cells from the center of a lung tumor. This specimen's cell subset or site label, interpreted: tumor center region. This clonotype was sampled from a female donor with lung adenocarcinoma. The CD4 and CD8 labels of this study may be unreliable. CDR3 region: CASRPREIQGISNTEAFF. The sequenced DNA: TGCGCCAGCAGACCCCGTGAAATACAGGGAATTTCGAACACTGAAGCTTTCTTT.